This paragraph covers one T cell receptor beta chain sequence. PCR was performed using 60 Vbeta and 13 Jbeta primers. Measured with immunoSEQ multiplex PCR; TCRdb has only the in-frame clones, and not every one. Its listing shows around 100,000 clones. The sample belongs to a study of cytomegalovirus exposure and HLA in healthy donors. Sequencing input: PBMCs. This TCR derives from a man aged 35-49 years in good health and CMV-seropositive.

The CDR3 loop is CASSLRGARGETQYF. The DNA of the CDR3 is TGTGCCAGCAGTCTCAGGGGGGCGCGAGGAGAGACCCAGTACTTC. The chain has TRBV28 and TRBJ2-5, with D perhaps matching TRBD1 (7 bases). The CDR3 contains 15 residues. Germline CDR1 and CDR2: MDHEN and SYDVKM. Trimming took off 5 bases at V and 4 bases at J, with 17 bases between the two ends.